What follows are 15 T cell receptor beta chains derived from one specimen sequenced in a study of early T cells in non-severe SARS-CoV-2 infection. Each CDR3 protein gets one entry after TCRdb re-called the 5' RACE reads with MiXCR. Of 70,000 or so distinct CDR3 sequences listed, about a tenth are singletons. Specimen: whole blood, collected at baseline. The receptor source for this set is an adult who was a healthcare worker with PCR-confirmed SARS-CoV-2 infection or an uninfected control (not recorded which).

The V gene is TRBV30, the J gene TRBJ1-1, with 8 bases identical to TRBD1. Unmatched junction bases numbered 10, after V lost 3 bases and J lost 10 bases. The CDR3 extends over 13 amino acids. The V gene's germline CDR1 is GTSNPN and CDR2 SVGIG (reference sequence). CDR3 protein: CAWRGQGPQVAFF. The DNA of the CDR3 is TGTGCCTGGAGAGGACAGGGTCCGCAGGTAGCTTTCTTT.

This clonotype has ten or more counts. The chain uses TRBV3-1 and TRBJ2-4, with a weak D call TRBD1 (5 bases). The CDR3 totals 12 residues. From germline, CDR1 is LGHDT and CDR2 YNNKEL (reference sequence). Trimming left V 6 bases short and J 6 bases short, with 9 bases between. CDR3: CASRDDRNIQYF. The DNA for the CDR3 is TGTGCCAGCAGAGACGACAGAAACATTCAGTACTTC.

In this sample, this clonotype turned up many times. The V call is TRBV21-1, the J call TRBJ2-5; TRBD1 is the table's D call, not checked against the DNA. TRBV21-1 is classified as a pseudogene. This CDR3 is 14 amino acids long. CDR3 nucleotide sequence: TGTGCCAGCAGCAAAGTAGCCGGGTGCAAGACCCAGTACTTC. Residues: CASSKVAGCKTQYF.

The CDR3 DNA reads as TGTGCCAGCAGTTACTACAGGAGCACTGAAGCTTTCTTT. Its protein product is CASSYYRSTEAFF. The chain joins TRBV6-5 to TRBJ1-1, with D possibly being TRBD1 (5 bases). Germline loops: CDR1 MNHEY, CDR2 SVGAGI. The V and J ends lost 1 base and 4 bases respectively, with 7 bases between them. CDR3 size: 13 residues.

V is TRBV7-9 and J is TRBJ1-1; D perhaps matches TRBD1 (5 bases). The germline V and J ends were trimmed by 1 base and 6 bases, with 9 bases remaining between them. The germline CDR1 and CDR2 sequences are SEHNR and FQNEAQ (reference sequence). The CDR3 contains 13 residues. The CDR3 loop is CASSLGGFSEAFF. CDR3 bases: TGTGCCAGCAGCTTAGGGGGGTTCTCTGAAGCTTTCTTT.

The sample holds many counts of this clonotype. V and J are TRBV7-2 and TRBJ2-1; weak D call: TRBD1 (6 bases). The CDR3 runs to 14 residues. V was cut by 5 bases and J by 6 bases, with 14 bases left in between. Germline V gives CDR1 SGHTA, CDR2 FQGNSA. The CDR3 reads CASSTPLDSNEQFF. In nucleotides, the CDR3 is TGTGCCAGCAGCACGCCCTTGGACAGCAATGAGCAGTTCTTC.

The J gene is TRBJ1-2, the V gene TRBV12-3 or TRBV12-4; D gene unclear. The CDR3 contains 13 residues. V was pared by 6 bases and J by 6 bases, with 14 bases between. In nucleotides, the CDR3 is TGTGCCAGCAGCCCTAGCAGACGGGATGGCTACACCTTC. Amino acid sequence: CASSPSRRDGYTF.

The V and J genes are TRBV12-3 or TRBV12-4 and TRBJ2-2; tentative D call: TRBD1 (6 bases). The CDR3 runs to 14 residues. V lost 3 bases and J 5 bases, leaving 10 bases between the germline ends. The CDR3 DNA follows: TGTGCCAGCAGTTTGAACAGGGTAACCGGGGAGCTGTTTTTT. Encoded protein: CASSLNRVTGELFF.

A few counts support this clonotype. The chain couples TRBV5-1 to TRBJ2-7, with unresolved D. Trimming took 4 bases from V and 2 from J, leaving 13 bases between them. CDR1 is SGHRS, CDR2 YFSETQ, per germline. The CDR3 spans 14 residues. In DNA form, the CDR3 reads TGCGCCAGCAGCCCGCTGACTGAGACCTACGAGCAGTACTTC. It yields the protein CASSPLTETYEQYF.

This chain uses TRBV3-1 with TRBJ2-1; 7 bases map to TRBD1. There are 12 residues in the CDR3. V lost 4 bases, J lost 14 bases, and 8 bases stayed unmatched. Germline loops: CDR1 LGHDT, CDR2 YNNKEL (reference sequence). The CDR3 nucleotides read TGTGCCAGCAGCCCCAGGACAGGCCGAAAGTTCTTC. Its protein product is CASSPRTGRKFF.

This chain joins TRBV4-3 and TRBJ2-5, with a weak D call TRBD2 (6 bases). V lost 0 bases to trimming and J lost 9 bases, with 11 bases between them. Germline V gene sequence: CDR1 LGHNA, CDR2 YSLEER. The CDR3 is made up of 13 amino acids. The DNA for the CDR3 is TGCGCCAGCAGCCAAGATAGGCGGGAACCCCAGTACTTC. Protein product: CASSQDRREPQYF.

This clonotype showed up many times. The chain combines TRBV30 with TRBJ1-5; the match to TRBD1 covers 7 bases. The CDR3 is 16 amino acids. The germline V gene has CDR1 GTSNPN and CDR2 SVGIG (reference sequence). J gave up 6 bases and V 1 base, and 12 bases lay outside the gene matches. CDR3 nucleotides: TGTGCCTGGAGTGGGACCGGGACAGCTGTCGGTCAGCCCCAGCATTTT. It specifies CAWSGTGTAVGQPQHF.

In this sample, this clonotype turned up many times. V usage is TRBV25-1 and J usage is TRBJ2-1; D assignment may be TRBD1 or TRBD2 (5 bases each). V was pared by 3 bases and J by 6 bases, with 12 bases between. The CDR3 is made up of 14 amino acids. Germline V gives CDR1 MGHDK, CDR2 SYGVNS. CDR3 bases: TGTGCCAGCAGTGAGTTCGGGGCGGTCAATGAGCAGTTCTTC. Translation gives CASSEFGAVNEQFF.

This rearrangement joins TRBV6-6 to TRBJ1-1; a possible D gene is TRBD1 (6 bases). The CDR3 is made up of 16 amino acids. Trimming cost V 3 bases and J 1 base, with 15 bases left between them. The germline CDR1 and CDR2 sequences are MNHNY and SVGAGI (reference sequence). The CDR3 DNA reads as TGTGCCAGCAGTTATAACCGGGACAAGGGGAACACTGAAGCTTTCTTT. It encodes CASSYNRDKGNTEAFF.

As for this clonotype: At one end the junction does not follow the germline gene, possibly because of a read error. The rearrangement joins TRBV24-1 to TRBJ2-3; D might be TRBD2 (6 bases). This CDR3 region has 18 residues. Per the germline V gene, CDR1 is KGHDR and CDR2 is SFDVKD. CDR3: CATSDFSNGGSSTDTQYF. The CDR3 DNA reads as TGTGCCACCAGTGATTTTTCGAATGGGGGGAGTAGCACGGATACGCAGTATTTT.